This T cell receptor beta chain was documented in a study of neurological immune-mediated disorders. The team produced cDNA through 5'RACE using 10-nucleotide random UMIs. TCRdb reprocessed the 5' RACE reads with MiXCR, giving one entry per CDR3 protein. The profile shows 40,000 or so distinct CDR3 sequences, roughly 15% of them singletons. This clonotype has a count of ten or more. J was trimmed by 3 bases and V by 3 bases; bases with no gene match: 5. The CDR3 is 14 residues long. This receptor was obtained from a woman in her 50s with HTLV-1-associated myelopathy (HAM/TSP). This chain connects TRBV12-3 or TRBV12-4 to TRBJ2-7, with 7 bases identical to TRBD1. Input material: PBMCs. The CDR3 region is CASSLSGGRYEQYF. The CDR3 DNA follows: TGTGCCAGCAGTTTGTCAGGGGGACGCTACGAGCAGTACTTC.